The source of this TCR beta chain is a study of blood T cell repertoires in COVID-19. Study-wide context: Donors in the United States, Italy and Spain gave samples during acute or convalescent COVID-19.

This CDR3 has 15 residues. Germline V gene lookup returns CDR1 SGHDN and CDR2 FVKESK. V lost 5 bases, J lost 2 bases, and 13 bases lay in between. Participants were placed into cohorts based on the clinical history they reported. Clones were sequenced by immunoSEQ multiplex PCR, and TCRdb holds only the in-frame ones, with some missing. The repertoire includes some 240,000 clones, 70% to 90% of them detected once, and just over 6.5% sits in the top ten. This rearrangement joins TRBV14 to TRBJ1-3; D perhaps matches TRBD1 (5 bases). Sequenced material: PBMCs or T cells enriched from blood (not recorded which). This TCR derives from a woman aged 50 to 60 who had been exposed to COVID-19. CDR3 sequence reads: CASSGLRVTGNTIYF. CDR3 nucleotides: TGTGCCAGCAGCGGCCTCAGGGTTACTGGAAACACCATATATTTT.